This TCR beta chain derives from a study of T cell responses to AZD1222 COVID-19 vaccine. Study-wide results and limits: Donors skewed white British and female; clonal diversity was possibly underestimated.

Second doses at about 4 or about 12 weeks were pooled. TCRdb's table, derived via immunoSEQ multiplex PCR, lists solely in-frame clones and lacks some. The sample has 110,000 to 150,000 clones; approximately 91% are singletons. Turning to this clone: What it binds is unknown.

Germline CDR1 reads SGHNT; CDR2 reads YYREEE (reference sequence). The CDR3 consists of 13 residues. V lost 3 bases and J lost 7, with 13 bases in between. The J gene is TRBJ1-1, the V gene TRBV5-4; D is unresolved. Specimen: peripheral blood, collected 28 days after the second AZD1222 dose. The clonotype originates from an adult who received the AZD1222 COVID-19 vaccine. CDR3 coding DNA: TGTGCCAGCAGCTCGGCGAGGCGGGGTGAAGCTTTCTTT. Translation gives CASSSARRGEAFF.